This T cell receptor (beta chain) was sequenced for a study of blood T cell repertoires in COVID-19. Study at large: Samples representing acute and convalescent COVID-19 were sourced from the United States, Italy and Spain. PBMCs, B-cell-depleted T cells, or T cells provided the cDNA or gDNA that made up the material.

CDR1 and CDR2 (germline): MDHEN, SYDVKM. The CDR3 spans 15 residues. V shed 7 bases and J shed 7 bases, with 22 bases lying between them. Original handling: Reference gene primer amplification yielded estimated nucleated cell counts. Assay used: immunoSEQ multiplex PCR; TCRdb lists only in-frame clones, some missing. From that table come the V and J calls and clone size; the DNA was used to work out D and trimming. The table shows 150,000 to 160,000 clones, with about 89% occurring only once. This receptor was identified in a man between 45 and 60 years old with acute or convalescent COVID-19. The genes are TRBV28 and TRBJ1-2, with a possible D match to TRBD1 (5 bases). Input material: peripheral blood. The CDR3 spells CASNTPHFKGLGYTF. Here the CDR3 DNA reads TGTGCCAGCAACACGCCCCATTTTAAGGGGCTTGGCTACACCTTC.